A selection of T cell receptor beta chains follows, all from one sample in a study of shared clonotypes between healthy human individuals. Using immunoSEQ multiplex PCR, the repertoire was profiled, and TCRdb retains in-frame clones only, with some absent. The sample includes about 2.1 million clones, roughly 93% of them seen just once. What was sequenced was naive CD8+ T cells from PBMCs. All receptors come from a man between 18 and 35 years old in good health. Some clones in this sample may be carry-over from other donors' samples. Both conserved end residues are part of each CDR3. D genes are given only for firm matches. Part of the rows lack a size; the others show once, few, many or a class for expanded clones.

d_gene,j_gene,v_gene,abundance,CDR3aa,CDR3nt
-,TRBJ1-3,TRBV10-3,-,CAISPGTTGGNTIYF,TGTGCCATCAGCCCCGGGACCACCGGTGGAAACACCATATATTTT
-,TRBJ1-1,TRBV9,few,CASSVGKGGGTEAFF,TGTGCCAGCAGCGTAGGTAAAGGCGGAGGGACTGAAGCTTTCTTT
-,TRBJ2-7,TRBV7-9,-,CASSLMGGYEQYF,TGTGCCAGCAGCTTAATGGGGGGCTACGAGCAGTACTTC
-,TRBJ2-7,TRBV28,-,CASSLNAGTYEQYF,TGTGCCAGCAGTTTAAATGCAGGGACCTACGAGCAGTACTTC
TRBD2,TRBJ2-7,TRBV5-6,-,CASSPAVGGAHEQYF,TGTGCCAGCAGCCCGGCCGTCGGGGGGGCCCACGAGCAGTACTTC
-,TRBJ2-6,TRBV5-1,-,CASSWDRDSGANVLTF,TGCGCCAGCAGCTGGGACCGAGACTCTGGGGCCAACGTCCTGACTTTC
-,TRBJ2-7,TRBV9,-,CASSVGSDYEQYF,TGTGCCAGCAGCGTAGGGAGCGACTACGAGCAGTACTTC
TRBD1,TRBJ2-1,TRBV11-2,-,CASSPRTGNEQFF,TGTGCCAGCAGCCCGAGGACAGGCAATGAGCAGTTCTTC
TRBD1,TRBJ2-7,TRBV27,-,CASSQSIGDSSYEQYF,TGTGCCAGCAGTCAGTCCATAGGGGACAGCTCCTACGAGCAGTACTTC
TRBD2,TRBJ2-2,TRBV18,-,CASSHTILAGDTGELFF,TGTGCCAGCTCACACACCATCCTAGCGGGAGACACCGGGGAGCTGTTTTTT
-,TRBJ1-2,TRBV19,-,CASSIGLGNYGYTF,TGTGCCAGTAGTATAGGCTTGGGGAACTATGGCTACACCTTC
-,TRBJ1-5,TRBV28,-,CASSSPGREANQPQHF,TGTGCCAGCAGCTCACCCGGGCGGGAGGCTAATCAGCCCCAGCATTTT
TRBD1,TRBJ2-1,TRBV9,once,CASSVGQGVNEQFF,TGTGCCAGCAGCGTAGGGCAGGGGGTGAATGAGCAGTTCTTC
-,TRBJ1-1,TRBV7-6,-,CASSLDLPKNTEAFF,TGTGCCAGCAGCTTAGACTTGCCAAAAAACACTGAAGCTTTCTTT
TRBD2,TRBJ2-3,TRBV27,-,CASSLYDSGASGDTQYF,TGTGCCAGCAGTTTATACGATAGCGGGGCATCAGGGGATACGCAGTATTTT
TRBD2,TRBJ2-1,TRBV10-1,-,CASSIVAGGINEQFF,TGCGCCAGCAGTATAGTAGCGGGAGGAATAAATGAGCAGTTCTTC
TRBD2,TRBJ2-7,TRBV11-1,-,CASSLALAGGDPSSYEQYF,TGTGCCAGCAGCTTGGCACTAGCGGGAGGGGACCCGAGCTCCTACGAGCAGTACTTC
TRBD1,TRBJ2-7,TRBV28,-,CATRPTGSHEQYF,TGTGCCACCAGACCGACAGGGTCCCACGAGCAGTACTTC
-,TRBJ1-1,TRBV5-1,-,CASSPLQGKDTEAFF,TGCGCCAGCAGCCCACTACAGGGAAAGGACACTGAAGCTTTCTTT
-,TRBJ1-2,TRBV9,-,CASGAQNYGYTF,TGTGCCAGCGGGGCACAGAACTATGGCTACACCTTC
-,TRBJ2-1,TRBV7-8,-,CASSYTRDASQRSYNEQFF,TGTGCCAGCAGCTATACCCGGGACGCCTCCCAAAGATCCTACAATGAGCAGTTCTTC
TRBD1,TRBJ1-3,TRBV29-1,-,CSVGPDVTGDTGNTIYF,TGCAGCGTGGGCCCGGATGTGACAGGGGACACTGGAAACACCATATATTTT
-,TRBJ1-5,TRBV27,-,CASSEQSAQPQHF,TGTGCCAGCAGCGAACAGAGCGCTCAGCCCCAGCATTTT
TRBD2,TRBJ2-1,TRBV7-9,-,CASRLAGSPYNEQFF,TGTGCCAGCAGACTAGCGGGATCCCCCTACAATGAGCAGTTCTTC
-,TRBJ1-3,TRBV5-4,-,CASSDLTVSGNTIYF,TGTGCCAGCAGCGATTTGACAGTCTCTGGAAACACCATATATTTT
TRBD1,TRBJ1-1,TRBV18,-,CASSPTGESNTEAFF,TGTGCCAGCTCACCGACAGGGGAGTCGAACACTGAAGCTTTCTTT
-,TRBJ2-1,TRBV5-1,-,CASSLPGPGGVNEQFF,TGCGCCAGCAGCTTACCGGGGCCCGGCGGGGTCAATGAGCAGTTCTTC
TRBD1,TRBJ1-4,TRBV7-8,-,CASSFGQGTTNEKLFF,TGTGCCAGCAGTTTTGGACAGGGCACAACTAATGAAAAACTGTTTTTT
TRBD1,TRBJ2-5,TRBV13,-,CASSFPTGGETQYF,TGTGCCAGCAGCTTCCCGACAGGGGGGGAGACCCAGTACTTC
TRBD2,TRBJ2-2,TRBV6-5,-,CASSYLGLAGERELFF,TGTGCCAGCAGTTACCTGGGACTAGCGGGAGAAAGGGAGCTGTTTTTT
TRBD1,TRBJ2-5,TRBV5-3,-,CARSGDRGLQETQYF,TGTGCCAGAAGCGGGGACAGGGGGCTCCAAGAGACCCAGTACTTC